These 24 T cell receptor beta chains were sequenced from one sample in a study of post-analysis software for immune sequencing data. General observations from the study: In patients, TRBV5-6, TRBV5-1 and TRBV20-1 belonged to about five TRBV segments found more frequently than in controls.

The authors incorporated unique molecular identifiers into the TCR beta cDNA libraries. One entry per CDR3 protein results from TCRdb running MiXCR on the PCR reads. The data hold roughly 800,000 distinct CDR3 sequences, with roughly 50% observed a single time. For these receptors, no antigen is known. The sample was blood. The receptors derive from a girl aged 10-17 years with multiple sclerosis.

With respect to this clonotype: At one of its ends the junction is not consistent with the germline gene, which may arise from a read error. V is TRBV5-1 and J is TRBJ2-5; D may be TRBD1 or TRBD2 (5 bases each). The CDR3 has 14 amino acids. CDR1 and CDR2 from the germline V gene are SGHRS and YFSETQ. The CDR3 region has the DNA TGCACCAGCAGCTTGGGGCTAGCCCGGGAGACCCAGTACTTC. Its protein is CTSSLGLARETQYF.

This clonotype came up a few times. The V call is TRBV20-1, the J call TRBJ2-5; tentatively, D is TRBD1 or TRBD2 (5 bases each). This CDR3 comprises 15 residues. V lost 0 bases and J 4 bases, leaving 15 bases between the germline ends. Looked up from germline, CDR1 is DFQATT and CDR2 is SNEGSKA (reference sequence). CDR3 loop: CSARDEGDSRETQYF. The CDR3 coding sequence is TGCAGTGCTAGAGATGAGGGAGACAGTAGAGAGACCCAGTACTTC.

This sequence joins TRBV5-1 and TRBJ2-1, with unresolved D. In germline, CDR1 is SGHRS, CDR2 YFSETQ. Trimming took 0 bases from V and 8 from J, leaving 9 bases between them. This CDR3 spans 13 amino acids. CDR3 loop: CASSLAAEHEQFF. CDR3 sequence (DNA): TGCGCCAGCAGCTTGGCGGCAGAACATGAGCAGTTCTTC.

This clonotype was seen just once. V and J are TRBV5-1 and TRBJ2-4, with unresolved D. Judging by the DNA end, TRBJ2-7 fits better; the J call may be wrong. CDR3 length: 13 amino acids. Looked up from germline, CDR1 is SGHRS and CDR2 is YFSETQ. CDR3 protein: CASSLIGEGEQYF. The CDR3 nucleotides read TGCGCCAGCAGCCTCATCGGCGAAGGCGAGCAGTACTTC.

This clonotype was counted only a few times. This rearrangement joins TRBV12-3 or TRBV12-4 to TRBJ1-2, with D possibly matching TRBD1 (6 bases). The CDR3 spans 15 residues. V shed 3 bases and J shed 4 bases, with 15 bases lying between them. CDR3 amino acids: CASSFRGVPVYGYTF. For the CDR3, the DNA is TGTGCCAGCAGTTTTAGGGGGGTACCCGTCTATGGCTACACCTTC.

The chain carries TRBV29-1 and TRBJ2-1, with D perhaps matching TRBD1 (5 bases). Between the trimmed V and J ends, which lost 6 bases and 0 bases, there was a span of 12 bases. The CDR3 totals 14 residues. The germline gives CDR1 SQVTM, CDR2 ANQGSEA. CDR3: CSVSTESSYNEQFF. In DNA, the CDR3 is TGCAGCGTGTCGACAGAGAGCTCCTACAATGAGCAGTTCTTC.

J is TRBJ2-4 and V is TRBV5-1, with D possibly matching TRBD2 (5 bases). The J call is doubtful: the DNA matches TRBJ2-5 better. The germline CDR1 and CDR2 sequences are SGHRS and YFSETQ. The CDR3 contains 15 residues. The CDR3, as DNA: TGCGCCAGCAGCCCCCGGGCTCCCGGGGAGGAGACCCAGTACTTC. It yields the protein CASSPRAPGEETQYF.

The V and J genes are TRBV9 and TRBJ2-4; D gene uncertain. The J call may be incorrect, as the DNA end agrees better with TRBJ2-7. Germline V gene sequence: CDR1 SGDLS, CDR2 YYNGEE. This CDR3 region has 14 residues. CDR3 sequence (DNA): TGTGCCAGCAGCGTAGGATCGGCTCTTTACGAGCAGTACTTC. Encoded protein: CASSVGSALYEQYF.

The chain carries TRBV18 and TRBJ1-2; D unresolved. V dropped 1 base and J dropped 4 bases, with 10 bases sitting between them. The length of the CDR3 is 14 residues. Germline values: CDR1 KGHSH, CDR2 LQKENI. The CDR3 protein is CASSPQAELYGYTF. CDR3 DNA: TGTGCCAGCTCACCACAAGCGGAACTCTATGGCTACACCTTC.

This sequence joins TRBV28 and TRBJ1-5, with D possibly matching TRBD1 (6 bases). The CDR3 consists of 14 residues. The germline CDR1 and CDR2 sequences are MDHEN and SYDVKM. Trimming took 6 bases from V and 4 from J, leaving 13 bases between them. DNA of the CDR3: TGTGCCAGCAGCGTAACAGGGAAAAATCAGCCCCAGCATTTT. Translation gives CASSVTGKNQPQHF.

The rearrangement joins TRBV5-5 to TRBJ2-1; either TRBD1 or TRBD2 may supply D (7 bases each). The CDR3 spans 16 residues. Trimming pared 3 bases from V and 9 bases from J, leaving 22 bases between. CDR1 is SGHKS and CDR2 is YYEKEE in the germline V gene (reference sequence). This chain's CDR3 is CASSWGGQLGGGEQFF. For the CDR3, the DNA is TGTGCCAGCAGCTGGGGGGGACAGCTCGGTGGTGGTGAGCAGTTCTTC.

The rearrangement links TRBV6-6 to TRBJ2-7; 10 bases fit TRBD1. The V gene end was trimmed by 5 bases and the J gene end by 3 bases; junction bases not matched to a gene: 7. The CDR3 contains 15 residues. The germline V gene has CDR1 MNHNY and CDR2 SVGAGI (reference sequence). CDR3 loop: CASSAGTGDFYEQYF. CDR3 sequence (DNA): TGTGCCAGCAGTGCCGGGACAGGGGATTTCTACGAGCAGTACTTC.

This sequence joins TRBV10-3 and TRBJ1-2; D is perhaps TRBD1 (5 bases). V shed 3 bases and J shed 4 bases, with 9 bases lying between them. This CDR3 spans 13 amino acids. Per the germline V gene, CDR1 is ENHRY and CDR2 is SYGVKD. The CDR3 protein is CAISDGASYGYTF. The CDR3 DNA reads TGTGCCATCAGTGACGGGGCCAGCTATGGCTACACCTTC.

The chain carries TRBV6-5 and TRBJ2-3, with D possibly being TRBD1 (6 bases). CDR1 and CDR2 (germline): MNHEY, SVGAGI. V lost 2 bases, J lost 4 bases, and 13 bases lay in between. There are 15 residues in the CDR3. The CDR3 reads CASSYAVGTPDTQYF. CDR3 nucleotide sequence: TGTGCCAGCAGTTACGCGGTAGGGACACCAGATACGCAGTATTTT.

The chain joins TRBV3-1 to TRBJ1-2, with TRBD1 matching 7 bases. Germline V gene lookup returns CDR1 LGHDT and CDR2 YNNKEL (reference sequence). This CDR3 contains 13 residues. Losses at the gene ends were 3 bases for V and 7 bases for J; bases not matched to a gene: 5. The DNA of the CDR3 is TGTGCCAGCAGCCAGGTGCAGGGGGGTGGCTACACCTTC. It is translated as CASSQVQGGGYTF. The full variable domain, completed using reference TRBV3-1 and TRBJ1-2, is DTAVSQTPKYLVTQMGNDKSIKCEQNLGHDTMYWYKQDSKKFLKIMFSYNNKELIINETVPNRFSPKSPDKAHLNLHINSLELGDSAVYFCASSQVQGGGYTFGSGTRLTVV.

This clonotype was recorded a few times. The CDR3 DNA is TGTGCCAGCTCACCCCAGGGGGTAGTCGACTACGAGCAGTACTTC. This sequence encodes CASSPQGVVDYEQYF. The V call is TRBV18, the J call TRBJ2-4; 7 bases line up with TRBD1. Matching the DNA end better, TRBJ2-7 makes the J call doubtful. Germline CDR1 reads KGHSH; CDR2 reads LQKENI. CDR3 length equals 15 residues.

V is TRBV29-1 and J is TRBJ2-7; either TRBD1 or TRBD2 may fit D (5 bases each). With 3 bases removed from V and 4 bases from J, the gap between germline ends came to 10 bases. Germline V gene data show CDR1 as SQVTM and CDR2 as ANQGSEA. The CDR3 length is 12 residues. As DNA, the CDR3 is TGCAGCGTTGAGAGGGACGGGTACGAGCAGTACTTC. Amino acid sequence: CSVERDGYEQYF.

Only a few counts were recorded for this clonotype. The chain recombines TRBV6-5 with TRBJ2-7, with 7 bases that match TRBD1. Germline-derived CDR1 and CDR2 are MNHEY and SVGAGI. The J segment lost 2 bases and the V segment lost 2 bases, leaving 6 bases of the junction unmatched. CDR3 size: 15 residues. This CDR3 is CASSYNSQGAYEQYF. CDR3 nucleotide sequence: TGTGCCAGCAGTTACAACTCGCAGGGGGCCTACGAGCAGTACTTC.

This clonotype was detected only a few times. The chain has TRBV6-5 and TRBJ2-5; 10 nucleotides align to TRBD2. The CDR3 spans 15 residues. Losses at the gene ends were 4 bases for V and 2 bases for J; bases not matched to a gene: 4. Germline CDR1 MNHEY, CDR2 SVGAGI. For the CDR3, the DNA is TGTGCCAGCAGTTTCGTAGCGGGAGGTCAAGAGACCCAGTACTTC. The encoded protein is CASSFVAGGQETQYF.

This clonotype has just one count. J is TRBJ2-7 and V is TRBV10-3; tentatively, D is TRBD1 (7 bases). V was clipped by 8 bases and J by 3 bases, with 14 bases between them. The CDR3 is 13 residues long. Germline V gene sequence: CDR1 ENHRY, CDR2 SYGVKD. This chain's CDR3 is CAIGPGGYYEQYF. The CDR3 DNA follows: TGTGCCATCGGTCCAGGGGGGTACTACGAGCAGTACTTC.

The CDR3 loop is CASSDSAGGPETRYF. The DNA for the CDR3 is TGTGCCAGCAGTGACTCAGCGGGAGGGCCGGAGACCCGGTACTTC. This chain connects TRBV6-4 to TRBJ2-7; 10 bases line up with TRBD2. This CDR3 spans 15 amino acids. From germline, CDR1 is MRHNA and CDR2 SNTAGT. V was clipped by 0 bases and J by 12 bases; unmatched bases: 11.

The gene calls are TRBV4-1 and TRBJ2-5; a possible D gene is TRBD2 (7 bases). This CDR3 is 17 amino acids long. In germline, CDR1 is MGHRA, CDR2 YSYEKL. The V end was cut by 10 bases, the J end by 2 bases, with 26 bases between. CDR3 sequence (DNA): TGCGCCATTCCGACAGAGGGGGGCGGGGGACGGCAAGAGACCCAGTACTTC. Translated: CAIPTEGGGGRQETQYF.

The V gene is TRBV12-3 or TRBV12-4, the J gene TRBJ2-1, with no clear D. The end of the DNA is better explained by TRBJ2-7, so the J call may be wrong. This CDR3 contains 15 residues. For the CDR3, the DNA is TGTGCCAGCAGTTTTAACCGGGTATCGTACAATGAGCAGTACTTC. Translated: CASSFNRVSYNEQYF.

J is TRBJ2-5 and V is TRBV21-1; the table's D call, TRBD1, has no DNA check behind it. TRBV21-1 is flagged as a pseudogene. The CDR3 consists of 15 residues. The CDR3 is CASSKDGGCAQTQYF. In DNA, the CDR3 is TGTGCCAGCAGCAAAGATGGGGGATGTGCGCAGACCCAGTACTTC.